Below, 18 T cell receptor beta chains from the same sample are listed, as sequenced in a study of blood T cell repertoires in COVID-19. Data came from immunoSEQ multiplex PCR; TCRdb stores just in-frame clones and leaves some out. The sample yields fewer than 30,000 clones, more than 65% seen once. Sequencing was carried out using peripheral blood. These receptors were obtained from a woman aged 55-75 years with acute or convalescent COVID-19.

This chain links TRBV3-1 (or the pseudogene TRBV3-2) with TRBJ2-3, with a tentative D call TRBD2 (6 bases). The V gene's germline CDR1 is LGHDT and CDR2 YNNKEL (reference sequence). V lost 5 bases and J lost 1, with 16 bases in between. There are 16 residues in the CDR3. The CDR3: CASSFMGAGGTDTQYF. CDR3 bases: TGTGCCAGCAGCTTCATGGGAGCGGGTGGCACAGATACGCAGTATTTT.

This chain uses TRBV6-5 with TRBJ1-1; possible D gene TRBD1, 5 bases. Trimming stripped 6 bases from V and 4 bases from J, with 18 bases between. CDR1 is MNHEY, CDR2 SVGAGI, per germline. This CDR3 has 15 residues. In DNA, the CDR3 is TGTGCCAGCAGCCGAGGGACCCGGGGGGGCACTGAAGCTTTCTTT. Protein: CASSRGTRGGTEAFF.

The CDR3 is CASSPTSGVSYEQYF. The CDR3 DNA follows: TGTGCCAGCTCCCCAACTAGCGGCGTCTCCTACGAGCAGTACTTC. The rearrangement uses TRBV18 and TRBJ2-7, with 8 nucleotides matching TRBD2. CDR3 length: 15 residues. Germline V gene sequence: CDR1 KGHSH, CDR2 LQKENI. Losses at the gene ends were 6 bases for V and 0 bases for J; bases not matched to a gene: 7.

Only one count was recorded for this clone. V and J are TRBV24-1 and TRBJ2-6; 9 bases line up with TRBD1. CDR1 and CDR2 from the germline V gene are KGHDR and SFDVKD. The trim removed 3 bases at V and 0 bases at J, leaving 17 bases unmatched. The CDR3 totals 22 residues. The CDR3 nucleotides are TGTGCCACCAGTGATGGTTCGACCAAACGGGACAGGGAAAACTCTGGGGCCAACGTCCTGACTTTC. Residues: CATSDGSTKRDRENSGANVLTF.

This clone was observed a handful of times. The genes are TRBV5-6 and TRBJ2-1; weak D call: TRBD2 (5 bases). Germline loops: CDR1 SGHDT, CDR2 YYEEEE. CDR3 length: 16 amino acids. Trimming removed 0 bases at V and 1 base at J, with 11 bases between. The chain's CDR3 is CASSLGWLASYNEQFF. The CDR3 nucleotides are TGTGCCAGCAGCTTGGGTTGGCTAGCTTCCTACAATGAGCAGTTCTTC. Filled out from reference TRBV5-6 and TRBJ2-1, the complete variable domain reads DAGVTQSPTHLIKTRGQQVTLRCSPKSGHDTVSWYQQALGQGPQFIFQYYEEEERQRGNFPDRFSGHQFPNYSSELNVNALLLGDSALYLCASSLGWLASYNEQFFGPGTRLTVL.

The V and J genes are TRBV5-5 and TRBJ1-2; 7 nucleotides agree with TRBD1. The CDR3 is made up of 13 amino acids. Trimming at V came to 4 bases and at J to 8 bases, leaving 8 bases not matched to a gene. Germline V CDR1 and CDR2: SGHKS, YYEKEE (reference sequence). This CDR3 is CASSHGTVIGYTF. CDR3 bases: TGTGCCAGCAGCCACGGGACAGTAATCGGCTACACCTTC.

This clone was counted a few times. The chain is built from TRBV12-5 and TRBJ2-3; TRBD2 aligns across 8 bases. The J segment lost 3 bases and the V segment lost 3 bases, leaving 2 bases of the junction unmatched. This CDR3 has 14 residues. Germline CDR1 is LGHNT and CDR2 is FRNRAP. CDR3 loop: CASGFGGGTDTQYF. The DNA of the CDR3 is TGTGCTAGTGGTTTCGGGGGGGGGACAGATACGCAGTATTTT.

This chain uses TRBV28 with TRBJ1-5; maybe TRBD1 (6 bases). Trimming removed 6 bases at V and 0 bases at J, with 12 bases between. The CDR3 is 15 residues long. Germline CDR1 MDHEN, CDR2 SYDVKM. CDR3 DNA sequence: TGTGCCAGCAGCCAACAGGGCCTTAGCAATCAGCCCCAGCATTTT. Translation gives CASSQQGLSNQPQHF.

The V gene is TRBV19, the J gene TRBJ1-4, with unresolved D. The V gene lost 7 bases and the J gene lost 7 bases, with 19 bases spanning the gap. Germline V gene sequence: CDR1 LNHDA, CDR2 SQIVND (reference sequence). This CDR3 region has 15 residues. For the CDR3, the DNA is TGTGCCAGTACCCACCGTGGAGGGTGGGGTGAAAAACTGTTTTTT. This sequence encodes CASTHRGGWGEKLFF.

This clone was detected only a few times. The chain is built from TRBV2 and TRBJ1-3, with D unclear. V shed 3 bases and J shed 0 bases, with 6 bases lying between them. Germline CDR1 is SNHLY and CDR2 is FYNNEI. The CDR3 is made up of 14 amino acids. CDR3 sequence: CASSDRHSGNTIYF. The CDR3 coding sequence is TGTGCCAGCAGTGACCGACACTCTGGAAACACCATATATTTT.

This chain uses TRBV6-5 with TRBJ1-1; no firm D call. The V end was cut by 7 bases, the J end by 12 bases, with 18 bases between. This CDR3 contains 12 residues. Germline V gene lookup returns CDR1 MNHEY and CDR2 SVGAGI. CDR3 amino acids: CASTNPGRDTFF. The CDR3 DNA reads TGTGCCAGCACCAACCCCGGACGGGATACTTTCTTT.

Here the CDR3 DNA reads TGTGCCAGCAGCCGATCGGGACAGGGGAATAATTCACCCCTCCACTTT. It encodes CASSRSGQGNNSPLHF. The chain joins TRBV27 to TRBJ1-6; TRBD1 agrees at 10 bases. The germline V gene encodes CDR1 MNHEY and CDR2 SMNVEV (reference sequence). With 6 bases clipped from V and 5 bases from J, the junction kept 7 bases outside the gene matches. The CDR3 totals 16 residues.

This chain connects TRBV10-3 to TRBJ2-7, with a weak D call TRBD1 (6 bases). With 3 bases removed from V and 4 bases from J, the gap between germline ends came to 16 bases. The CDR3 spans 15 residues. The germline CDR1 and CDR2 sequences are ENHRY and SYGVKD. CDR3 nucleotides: TGTGCCATCAGTGACCTAGGGGGACACCGATACGAGCAGTACTTC. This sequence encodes CAISDLGGHRYEQYF.

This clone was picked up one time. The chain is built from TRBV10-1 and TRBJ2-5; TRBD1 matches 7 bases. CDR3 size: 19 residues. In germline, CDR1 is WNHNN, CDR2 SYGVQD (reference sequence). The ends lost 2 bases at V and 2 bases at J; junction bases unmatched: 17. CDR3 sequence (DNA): TGCGCCAGCAGTGAGCCGTACGGGGACAGTTGTCATCGGCAAGAGACCCAGTACTTC. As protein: CASSEPYGDSCHRQETQYF.

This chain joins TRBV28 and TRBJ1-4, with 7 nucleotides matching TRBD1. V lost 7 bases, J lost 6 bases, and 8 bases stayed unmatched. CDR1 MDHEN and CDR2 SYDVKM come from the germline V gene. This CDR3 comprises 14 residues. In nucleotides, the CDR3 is TGTGCCAGCACGCCCCAAGGGGGCGATGAAAAACTGTTTTTT. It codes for CASTPQGGDEKLFF. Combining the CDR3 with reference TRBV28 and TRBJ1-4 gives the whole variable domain DVKVTQSSRYLVKRTGEKVFLECVQDMDHENMFWYRQDPGLGLRLIYFSYDVKMKEKGDIPEGYSVSREKKERFSLILESASTNQTSMYLCASTPQGGDEKLFFGSGTQLSVL.

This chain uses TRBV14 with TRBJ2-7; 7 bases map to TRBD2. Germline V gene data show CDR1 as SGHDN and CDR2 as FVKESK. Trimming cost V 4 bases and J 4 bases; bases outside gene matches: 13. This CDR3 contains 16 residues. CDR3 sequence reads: CASSPLSVGGVYEQYF. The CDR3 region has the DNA TGTGCCAGCAGCCCCCTTTCTGTGGGGGGGGTTTACGAGCAGTACTTC.

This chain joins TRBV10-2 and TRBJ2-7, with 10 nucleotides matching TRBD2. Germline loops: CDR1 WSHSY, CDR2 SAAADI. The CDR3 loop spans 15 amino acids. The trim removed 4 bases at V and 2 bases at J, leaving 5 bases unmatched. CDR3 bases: TGCGCCAGCAGTGTAACCGGGACTAGCGCCTACGAGCAGTACTTC. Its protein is CASSVTGTSAYEQYF.

The CDR3 sequence is CASSFLDRTLNTEAFF. The CDR3 DNA reads TGTGCCAGCAGCTTTTTAGACAGAACCTTGAACACTGAAGCTTTCTTT. The chain has TRBV11-2 and TRBJ1-1; maybe TRBD1 (5 bases). The CDR3 length is 16 residues. V was clipped by 3 bases and J by 0 bases, with 14 bases between them. CDR1 is SGHAT, CDR2 FQNNGV, per germline.